This T cell receptor (beta chain) was documented in a study of control samples from healthy donors and cancer patients. The CDR3 covers 13 residues. Germline V gene sequence: CDR1 SGDLS, CDR2 YYNGEE. J lost 12 bases, V lost 0 bases, and 2 bases had no gene match. Measured with immunoSEQ multiplex PCR; TCRdb has only the in-frame clones, and not every one. The data show about 89,000 clones, with around nine tenths seen just once and more than 20% held by the top ten. The chain is built from TRBV9 and TRBJ2-1, with 11 bases matching TRBD1. The sequencing input was blood. The TCR originated in a man aged 25-45 years in good health. CDR3 in amino acids: CASSVGGTGGQFF. DNA of the CDR3: TGTGCCAGCAGCGTAGGAGGGACAGGGGGGCAGTTCTTC.